Given below is one T cell receptor beta chain in context. The sample is drawn from a study of blood T cell repertoires in COVID-19. Study details: The samples span acute and convalescent COVID-19 from the United States, Italy and Spain. T cells, B-cell-depleted T cells, or PBMCs supplied cDNA or gDNA.

Original analysis: Estimation of nucleated cell counts relied on the amplification of reference gene primers. Assay used: immunoSEQ multiplex PCR; TCRdb lists only in-frame clones, some missing. The V and J calls and clone size are taken from that table; D and trimming were inferred from the DNA. The sample holds under 350,000 clones, under 90% seen once. Seattle patients were enrolled during active infection and followed longitudinally. The germline CDR1 and CDR2 sequences are MDHEN and SYDVKM. Germline trimming cut 5 bases from V and 8 bases from J; bases unmatched to any gene: 11. This CDR3 contains 14 residues.

Sequencing was performed on peripheral blood. The source of this sequence is a woman in her 30s with COVID-19, enrolled during active disease. This chain uses TRBV28 with TRBJ1-2; 7 bases line up with TRBD1. The CDR3 sequence is CASSQRQGRYGYTF. For the CDR3, the DNA is TGTGCCAGCAGTCAACGACAGGGACGGTACGGCTACACCTTC.